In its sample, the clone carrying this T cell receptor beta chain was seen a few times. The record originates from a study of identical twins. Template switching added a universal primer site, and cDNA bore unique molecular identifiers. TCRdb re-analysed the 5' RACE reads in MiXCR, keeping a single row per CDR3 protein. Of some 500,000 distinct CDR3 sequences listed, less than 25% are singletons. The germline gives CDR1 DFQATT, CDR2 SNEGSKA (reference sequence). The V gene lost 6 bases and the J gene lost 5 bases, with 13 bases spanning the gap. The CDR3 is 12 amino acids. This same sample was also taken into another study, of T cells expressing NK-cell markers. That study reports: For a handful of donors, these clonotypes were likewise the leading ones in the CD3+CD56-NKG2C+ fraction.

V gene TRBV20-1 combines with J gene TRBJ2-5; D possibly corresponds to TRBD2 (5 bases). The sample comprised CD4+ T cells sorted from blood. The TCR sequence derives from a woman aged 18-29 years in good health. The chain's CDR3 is CSAQLVVETQYF. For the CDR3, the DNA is TGCAGTGCACAACTAGTAGTCGAGACCCAGTACTTC.